This entry describes one T cell receptor (beta chain). V lost 3 bases, J lost 8 bases, and 17 bases lay in between. CDR1 is SGHDT and CDR2 is YYEEEE in the germline V gene. The CDR3 length is 15 residues. This specimen comes from a study of Ad26.COV2.S vaccination and SARS-CoV-2 variants. The treatment: about 20 received Ad26.COV2.S at low or high dose, single or two shots; about 5 received placebo; per-sample allocation not given. It was on day 63 after the first vaccine or placebo injection that samples were taken. Method: immunoSEQ multiplex PCR; TCRdb's copy keeps in-frame clones and lacks some. This table holds fewer than 400,000 clones, roughly 88% found once.

The starting material was peripheral blood, obtained in a trial of Ad26.COV2.S vaccine versus placebo. The sequence came from a person aged 18-60 years who received the Ad26.COV2.S COVID-19 vaccine or a placebo. The genes are TRBV5-6 and TRBJ1-4, with TRBD1 as a possible D gene (6 bases). The CDR3 nucleotides are TGTGCCAGCAGCTCCCTATGGGGGGCGAGGGAAAAACTGTTTTTT. It yields the protein CASSSLWGAREKLFF.